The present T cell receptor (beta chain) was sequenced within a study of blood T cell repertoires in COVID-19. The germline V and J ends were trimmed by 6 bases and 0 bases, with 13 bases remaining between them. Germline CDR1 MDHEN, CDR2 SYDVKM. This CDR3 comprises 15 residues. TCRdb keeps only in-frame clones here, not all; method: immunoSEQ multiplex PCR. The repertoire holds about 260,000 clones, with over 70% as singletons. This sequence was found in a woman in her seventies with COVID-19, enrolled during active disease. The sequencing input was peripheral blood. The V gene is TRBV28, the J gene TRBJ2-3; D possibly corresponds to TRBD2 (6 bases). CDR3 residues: CASSPPGDSTDTQYF. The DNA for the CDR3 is TGTGCCAGCAGCCCACCGGGGGACAGCACAGATACGCAGTATTTT. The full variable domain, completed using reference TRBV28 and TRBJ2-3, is DVKVTQSSRYLVKRTGEKVFLECVQDMDHENMFWYRQDPGLGLRLIYFSYDVKMKEKGDIPEGYSVSREKKERFSLILESASTNQTSMYLCASSPPGDSTDTQYFGPGTRLTVL.